Listed below are T cell receptor beta chains from one sample, sequenced in a study of blood T cell repertoires in COVID-19. Assay: immunoSEQ multiplex PCR; the TCRdb copy retains only in-frame clones and omits some. The data contain approximately 200,000 clones, 86% of them singletons. The specimen was PBMCs or T cells enriched from blood (not recorded which). The receptor set was obtained from a woman under 40 who had recovered from COVID-19. CDR3s leave out the opening cysteine and the closing phenylalanine or tryptophan.

V,CDR3
TRBV28,ASSLVLNEQF
TRBV30,AWSVLGDTEAF
TRBV5-4,ASRPGQGIEKLF
TRBV6-4,ASSDSGTGSNTGELF
TRBV24-1,ATSGPGTSGSYEQY
TRBV7-8,ASSLGLADYNEQF
TRBV29-1,SVEDRGQEAF
TRBV28,ASSTGGYEQY
TRBV5-5,ASSLEGTSLQPQH
TRBV29-1,SVGAVSGRAGNEQF
TRBV10-3,AIRSGSSQETQY
TRBV7-7,ASSYGLAGDNEQF
TRBV6-1,ASSETSGSQETQY
TRBV30,AWSGSGGTEANVLT
TRBV4-1,ASSERGGGTITDTQY
TRBV9,ASSAPGQGITGELF
TRBV28,ASTLGREQY
TRBV15,ATSDPSAGPGRDTQY
TRBV14,ASSQGGYTEAF
TRBV28,ASSPTVNTEAF
TRBV30,AWSAIDQTSGEYEQY
TRBV5-1,ASLAAGGLRSTGELF
TRBV6-5,ASSYAPGLAAYEQY
TRBV6-5,ASSSAGGPDEQY
TRBV18,ASSPRSGEGNTIY
TRBV7-9,ASSRDSYNEQF
TRBV21-1,ASSKKDYRETQPQH
TRBV7-9,ASSPRARSNTEAF
TRBV27,ASSSGTSYNEQF
TRBV7-9,ASSIGRGAFDTGELF
TRBV5-1,ASRNTYEQY
TRBV27,ASQGGGHQETQY
TRBV2,ASSGTGGNQPQH
TRBV5-5,ASSGLTSAETQY
TRBV27,ASSSNGLAVSYNEQF
TRBV5-6,ASSQRTGLNEKLF
TRBV6-1,ASSERGQGAGTGELF
TRBV6-5,ASSTNTEAF
TRBV2,ASKDGTQRDYEQY
TRBV11-1,ASSLNSGRGDTEAF
TRBV12-3/TRBV12-4,ASSFGPNTEAF
TRBV3-1/TRBV3-2,ASSPNWGDETYEQY
TRBV6-5,ASSYLREPYEQY
TRBV9,ASSALLSSSGRASYNEQF
TRBV19,ASSKFSPGVQVVHEQY
TRBV5-1,ASSPGGSNTGELF
TRBV5-1,ASSLGLAEIIDTQY
TRBV6-6,ASSSQGTSYNEQF
TRBV28,ASSTGPYGYT
TRBV7-8,ASSLAPGLNTEAF
TRBV30,AWTPGLDYGYT
TRBV19,ASSVSRGANVLT